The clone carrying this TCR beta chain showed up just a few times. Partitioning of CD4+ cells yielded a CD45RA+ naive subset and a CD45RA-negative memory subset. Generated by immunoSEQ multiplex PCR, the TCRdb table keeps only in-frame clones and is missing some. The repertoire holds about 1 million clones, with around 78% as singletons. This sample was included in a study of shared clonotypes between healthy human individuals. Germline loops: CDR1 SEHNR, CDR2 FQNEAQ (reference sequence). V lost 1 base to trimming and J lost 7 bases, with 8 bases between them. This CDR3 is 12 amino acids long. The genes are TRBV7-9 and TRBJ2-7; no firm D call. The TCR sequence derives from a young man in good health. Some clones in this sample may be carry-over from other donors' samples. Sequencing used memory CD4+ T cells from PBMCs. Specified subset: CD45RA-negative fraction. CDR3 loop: CASSLVKGEQYF. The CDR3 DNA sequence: TGTGCCAGCAGCTTAGTGAAGGGAGAGCAGTACTTC. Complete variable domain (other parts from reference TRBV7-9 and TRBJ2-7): DTGVSQNPRHKITKRGQNVTFRCDPISEHNRLYWYRQTLGQGPEFLTYFQNEAQLEKSRLLSDRFSAERPKGSFSTLEIQRTEQGDSAMYLCASSLVKGEQYFGPGTRLTVT.